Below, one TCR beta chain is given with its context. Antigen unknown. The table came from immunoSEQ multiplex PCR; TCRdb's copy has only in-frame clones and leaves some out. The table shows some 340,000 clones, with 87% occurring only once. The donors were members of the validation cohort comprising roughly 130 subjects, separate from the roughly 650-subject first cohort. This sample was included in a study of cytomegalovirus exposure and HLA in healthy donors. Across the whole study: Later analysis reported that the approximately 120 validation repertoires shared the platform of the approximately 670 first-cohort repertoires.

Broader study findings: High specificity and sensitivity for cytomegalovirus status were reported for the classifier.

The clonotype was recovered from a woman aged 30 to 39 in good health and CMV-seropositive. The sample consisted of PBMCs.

The DNA for the CDR3 is TGTGCCAGTAGTACGACCGGGAATCAGCCCCAGCATTTT. This translates into CASSTTGNQPQHF. This chain links TRBV19 with TRBJ1-5, with unresolved D. Germline V lookup: CDR1 LNHDA, CDR2 SQIVND (reference sequence). V lost 4 bases and J lost 4, with 8 bases in between. The CDR3 loop spans 13 amino acids.